The text below deals with one TCR beta chain. Its antigen is unknown. The CDR3 contains 14 residues. Germline assignment: CDR1 SGHRS and CDR2 YFSETQ. The V end was cut by 4 bases, the J end by 2 bases, with 9 bases between. Clones were read by immunoSEQ multiplex PCR, and TCRdb kept only the in-frame ones, dropping some. The sample yields around 250,000 clones, roughly 90% seen once. This specimen belongs to a study of cytomegalovirus exposure and HLA in healthy donors. Across the whole study: A later analysis reported the same platform for the 120 validation repertoires and the roughly 700 first-cohort repertoires. Study outcomes and limitations: The dataset shows that most TCR sequences were rare, while some public TCRs occurred in many donors.

The sequenced material came from PBMCs. The receptor was derived from a woman in her late teens or twenties in good health and CMV-seronegative. The chain recombines TRBV5-1 with TRBJ2-2; D not certain. The CDR3 region has the DNA TGCGCCAGCAGCATAAATACTAACACCGGGGAGCTGTTTTTT. Translation gives CASSINTNTGELFF.